This T cell receptor (beta chain) appears in the sequencing data of a study of Ad26.COV2.S vaccination and SARS-CoV-2 variants. Study overall: Ad26.COV2.S, an intramuscular injection, was given once or twice 56 days apart.

Treatment described: 15 to 20 received Ad26.COV2.S at low or high dose, single or two shots; about 5 received placebo; per-sample allocation not given. All samples were drawn on day 63, counting from the first vaccine or placebo injection. An adult aged 18-55 years in Boston served as the donor. Clones were read by immunoSEQ multiplex PCR, and TCRdb kept only the in-frame ones, dropping some. The sample has a few hundred thousand clones; roughly 90% are singletons. Worth noting for this clone: Its antigen is as yet unknown. This CDR3 is also generated by other DNA sequences in the sample.

Study-level results: Using TCR breadth and depth analyses may have led to underestimated total T cell responses. Reportedly, after vaccination the spike-specific CD8+ and CD4+ T cell responses displayed substantial breadth.

The specimen was peripheral blood, collected in a trial of Ad26.COV2.S vaccine versus placebo. The receptor was isolated from a person aged 18-60 years who received the Ad26.COV2.S COVID-19 vaccine or a placebo.

CDR3 sequence reads: CASSVGGSYEQYF. The CDR3 coding sequence is TGTGCCAGCAGCGTAGGAGGTTCCTACGAGCAGTACTTC. The chain links TRBV9 to TRBJ2-7; D is ambiguous. Germline V gene sequence: CDR1 SGDLS, CDR2 YYNGEE. Deletions cut 0 bases from V and 1 base from J, with 5 bases between. The CDR3 is 13 amino acids.